The 11 T cell receptor beta chains given below trace back to one sample, sequenced in a study of blood T cell repertoires in COVID-19. Profiling relied on immunoSEQ multiplex PCR, and the TCRdb table lists in-frame clones only, not all of them. Of tens of thousands of clones detected, over 80% appear once; the ten largest clones hold 7% to 9%. The sequenced sample consisted of peripheral blood. These receptors were obtained from a man aged 50-60 years with acute or convalescent COVID-19.

Only one count was recorded for this clone. This chain links TRBV30 with TRBJ1-2, with D possibly being TRBD1 (5 bases). The V gene's germline CDR1 is GTSNPN and CDR2 SVGIG (reference sequence). V lost 8 bases and J lost 6, with 22 bases in between. This CDR3 region has 14 residues. The CDR3 region is CAGAGGRVRNGYTF. The CDR3 DNA is TGTGCCGGGGCCGGGGGTCGGGTCAGGAATGGCTACACCTTC.

This clone was counted a single time. The chain couples TRBV6-5 to TRBJ1-1; D ambiguous. Germline-derived CDR1 and CDR2 are MNHEY and SVGAGI. V was shortened by 6 bases and J by 0 bases, with 8 bases between the two germline ends. The CDR3 length is 13 residues. CDR3 in amino acids: CASSQLVNTEAFF. The CDR3, as DNA: TGTGCCAGCAGCCAGCTAGTGAACACTGAAGCTTTCTTT.

CDR3: CASGRGGLDSPGGYTF. For the CDR3, the DNA is TGTGCCAGCGGAAGGGGGGGTCTTGACAGCCCGGGTGGCTACACCTTC. V is TRBV25-1 and J is TRBJ1-2; weak D call: TRBD1 (6 bases). Looked up from germline, CDR1 is MGHDK and CDR2 is SYGVNS. The CDR3 has 16 residues. Between the trimmed V and J ends, which lost 8 bases and 7 bases, there was a span of 26 bases.

The rearrangement links TRBV9 to TRBJ2-3; 7 nucleotides agree with TRBD1. Germline CDR1 and CDR2: SGDLS and YYNGEE. V shed 3 bases, J shed 2 bases, and the junction held 9 bases outside the gene matches. CDR3 length equals 16 residues. The DNA for the CDR3 is TGTGCCAGCAGCGAGCGATCCGGGACAGTCACAGATACGCAGTATTTT. Protein product: CASSERSGTVTDTQYF.

The chain joins TRBV5-5 to TRBJ2-3; D unclear. Germline CDR1 reads SGHKS; CDR2 reads YYEKEE (reference sequence). Trimming pared 0 bases from V and 6 bases from J, leaving 5 bases between. The CDR3 runs to 12 residues. This CDR3 reads CASSLAADTQYF. The CDR3 DNA reads TGTGCCAGCAGCTTGGCTGCGGATACGCAGTATTTT.

The CDR3 loop reads CASSLGQGGPQHF. Here the CDR3 DNA reads TGCGCCAGCAGCTTGGGACAGGGAGGGCCCCAGCATTTT. The rearrangement links TRBV5-1 to TRBJ1-5; 7 bases are shared with TRBD1. With V trimmed by 0 bases and J by 9 bases, 3 bases remained unmatched. The CDR3 length is 13 residues. CDR1 and CDR2 from the germline V gene are SGHRS and YFSETQ.

The chain has TRBV19 and TRBJ1-2; 8 bases fit TRBD1. V was pared by 8 bases and J by 8 bases, with 10 bases of the junction left unmatched. The CDR3 extends over 13 amino acids. In germline, CDR1 is LNHDA, CDR2 SQIVND (reference sequence). The CDR3 coding sequence is TGTGCCAGTTTCCCAGGGGGCGCGAAAGGCTACACCTTC. Translation: CASFPGGAKGYTF.

The chain recombines TRBV11-1 with TRBJ2-3; 10 nucleotides line up with TRBD1. The ends lost 1 base at V and 5 bases at J; junction bases unmatched: 6. CDR1 is SGHAT and CDR2 is FQDESV in the germline V gene (reference sequence). The CDR3 is 16 residues long. For the CDR3, the DNA is TGTGCCAGCAGCTTAGACCCGGGACAGGGGAAAGATACGCAGTATTTT. Protein sequence: CASSLDPGQGKDTQYF. The full variable domain, completed using reference TRBV11-1 and TRBJ2-3, is EAEVAQSPRYKITEKSQAVAFWCDPISGHATLYWYRQILGQGPELLVQFQDESVVDDSQLPKDRFSAERLKGVDSTLKIQPAELGDSAMYLCASSLDPGQGKDTQYFGPGTRLTVL.

This clone has just one count. This rearrangement joins TRBV5-4 to TRBJ1-2, with TRBD1 matching over 8 bases. With 4 bases clipped from V and 8 bases from J, the junction kept 7 bases outside the gene matches. The V gene's germline CDR1 is SGHNT and CDR2 YYREEE (reference sequence). CDR3 length: 13 residues. Here the CDR3 reads CASSLDREYGYTF. CDR3 sequence (DNA): TGTGCCAGCAGCCTGGACAGGGAATACGGCTACACCTTC. The whole variable domain, filled in from reference TRBV5-4 and TRBJ1-2, reads ETGVTQSPTHLIKTRGQQVTLRCSSQSGHNTVSWYQQALGQGPQFIFQYYREEENGRGNFPPRFSGLQFPNYSSELNVNALELDDSALYLCASSLDREYGYTFGSGTRLTVV.

V usage is TRBV5-1 and J usage is TRBJ2-5, with 7 bases matching TRBD1. Germline V gene lookup returns CDR1 SGHRS and CDR2 YFSETQ. V shed 6 bases and J 4 bases; nucleotides not matched to a gene: 9. The CDR3 length is 14 residues. DNA of the CDR3: TGCGCCAGCACCAACCTACAGGGGATAGAGACCCAGTACTTC. It codes for CASTNLQGIETQYF.

V gene TRBV3-1 (or the pseudogene TRBV3-2) combines with J gene TRBJ1-1; a weak D match, TRBD1 (6 bases). Trimming stripped 6 bases from V and 5 bases from J, with 22 bases between. This CDR3 has 16 residues. Germline-derived CDR1 and CDR2 are LGHDT and YNNKEL (reference sequence). The CDR3 here is CASSPWATGMGTEAFF. The CDR3 DNA reads as TGTGCCAGCAGTCCCTGGGCCACAGGGATGGGGACTGAAGCTTTCTTT.